The next 27 T cell receptor beta chains were all read from a single sample in a study of naive and memory T cell subsets. The SP2 primer and nested alpha and beta constant region primers amplified ligated cDNA in four rounds. TCRdb itself ran the UMI-ligation and nested PCR reads through MiXCR, one entry per CDR3 protein. Of 35,000 to 40,000 distinct CDR3 sequences detected, roughly 9.6% appear once; the ten largest clones hold around 3.9%. The sample's treatment: skin biopsy from PPD injection site in Mantoux-positive individual. An oligonucleotide containing a UMI was ligated to the 3' end of TCR cDNA. Specimen: skin, collected from a tuberculin skin test site. These receptors were collected from an adult in good health.

The chain recombines TRBV7-2 with TRBJ1-1; weak D call: TRBD1 (6 bases). Germline V gene sequence: CDR1 SGHTA, CDR2 FQGNSA. Trimming removed 6 bases at V and 3 bases at J, with 11 bases between. The CDR3 sequence is 13 residues long. This CDR3 reads CASSLDSYTEAFF. CDR3 nucleotides: TGTGCCAGCAGTCTGGACAGCTACACTGAAGCTTTCTTT.

This clonotype has at least ten counts. The chain joins TRBV12-3 or TRBV12-4 to TRBJ2-1, with D maybe TRBD1 (6 bases). This CDR3 contains 15 residues. The V end was cut by 1 base, the J end by 7 bases, with 14 bases between. CDR3 loop: CASSLVQGMGNEQFF. The CDR3 bases are TGTGCCAGCAGTTTAGTTCAGGGGATGGGGAATGAGCAGTTCTTC.

At least ten counts were recorded for this clonotype. CDR3 in amino acids: CASSWRGQQETQYF. In nucleotides, the CDR3 is TGTGCCAGCAGTTGGAGGGGACAGCAAGAGACCCAGTACTTC. The V and J genes are TRBV28 and TRBJ2-5; a weak D match, TRBD1 (7 bases). The germline V gene has CDR1 MDHEN and CDR2 SYDVKM. The ends were cut back, 4 bases at V and 2 bases at J, with 11 bases in the middle. The CDR3 is 14 residues long.

J is TRBJ2-7 and V is TRBV6-5; no clear D gene. The germline V and J ends were trimmed by 2 bases and 5 bases, with 4 bases remaining between them. Germline loops: CDR1 MNHEY, CDR2 SVGAGI. This CDR3 has 11 residues. This chain's CDR3 is CASSYVDEQYF. CDR3 DNA: TGTGCCAGCAGTTACGTAGACGAGCAGTACTTC.

This clonotype was recorded many times. The rearrangement uses TRBV19 and TRBJ1-5; no definite D call. Trimming removed 6 bases from V and 0 bases from J, with 21 bases in between. The germline gives CDR1 LNHDA, CDR2 SQIVND (reference sequence). The length of the CDR3 is 18 residues. The CDR3 is CASSFRSHGLYSNQPQHF. The DNA for the CDR3 is TGTGCCAGTAGCTTCAGATCGCACGGTTTATATAGCAATCAGCCCCAGCATTTT.

This clonotype was seen once. V usage is TRBV2 and J usage is TRBJ1-1; D uncertain. The CDR3 consists of 16 residues. Trimming cost V 4 bases and J 0 bases, with 15 bases left between them. CDR1 and CDR2 (germline): SNHLY, FYNNEI. For the CDR3, the DNA is TGTGCCAGCAGTGTCCGCGACAACCGAGTGAACACTGAAGCTTTCTTT. It specifies CASSVRDNRVNTEAFF.

This clonotype was seen at least ten times. The junction and the germline gene differ at one end; a read error may be behind it. CDR3 nucleotides: TGTGCTAGCAGCCCAGAGGCGGGGGGAAAACTGTTTTTT. Its translation: CASSPEAGGKLFF. The V gene is TRBV7-7, the J gene TRBJ1-4, with D perhaps TRBD1 (5 bases). The CDR3 is made up of 13 amino acids. Per germline, CDR1 SSHAT and CDR2 FNYEAQ (reference sequence).

The gene calls are TRBV27 and TRBJ1-1; D gene unclear. This CDR3 has 14 residues. Trimming pared 4 bases from V and 4 bases from J, leaving 13 bases between. CDR1 is MNHEY, CDR2 SMNVEV, per germline (reference sequence). The CDR3, as DNA: TGTGCCAGCAGTTCCCCGGTCGAGAGCACTGAAGCTTTCTTT. This codes for CASSSPVESTEAFF.

This clonotype has a count of ten or more. The V and J genes are TRBV28 and TRBJ2-1; D gene unclear. The CDR3 consists of 12 residues. CDR1 and CDR2 (germline): MDHEN, SYDVKM. Trimming took off 7 bases at V and 0 bases at J, with 4 bases between the two ends. The CDR3 sequence is CASISSYNEQFF. The CDR3 DNA reads TGTGCCAGCATCAGCTCCTACAATGAGCAGTTCTTC.

This clonotype was counted a few times. The gene calls are TRBV12-3 or TRBV12-4 and TRBJ2-1; D possibly corresponds to TRBD2 (5 bases). The CDR3 spans 15 residues. V was clipped by 5 bases and J by 0 bases, with 11 bases between them. In DNA form, the CDR3 reads TGTGCCAGCAGTATGCACGGGAACTCCTACAATGAGCAGTTCTTC. It specifies CASSMHGNSYNEQFF.

The V gene is TRBV6-1, the J gene TRBJ2-2; D may correspond to TRBD1 or TRBD2 (6 bases each). CDR3 size: 14 residues. The V end was cut by 5 bases, the J end by 8 bases, with 15 bases between. CDR1 is MNHNS and CDR2 is SASEGT in the germline V gene. The CDR3 region has the DNA TGTGCCAGCAGTTATACCCGGGGGCCTGGGGAGCTGTTTTTT. Its protein is CASSYTRGPGELFF.

The CDR3 DNA reads TGTGCCTGGGTCCGGGGCCTGACAGACACCTACGAGCAGTACTTC. This encodes CAWVRGLTDTYEQYF. J is TRBJ2-7 and V is TRBV30; D possibly matches TRBD1 or TRBD2 (5 bases each). The ends were cut back, 5 bases at V and 2 bases at J, with 19 bases in the middle. Germline V gene data show CDR1 as GTSNPN and CDR2 as SVGIG (reference sequence). This CDR3 region has 15 residues. Full variable domain (outside the CDR3, taken from reference TRBV30 and TRBJ2-7): SQTIHQWPATLVQPVGSPLSLECTVEGTSNPNLYWYRQAAGRGLQLLFYSVGIGQISSEVPQNLSASRPQDRQFILSSKKLLLSDSGFYLCAWVRGLTDTYEQYFGPGTRLTVT.

This clonotype appeared many times. The V and J genes are TRBV20-1 and TRBJ2-2; D ambiguous. Trimming removed 6 bases from V and 7 bases from J, with 12 bases in between. Germline loops: CDR1 DFQATT, CDR2 SNEGSKA (reference sequence). This CDR3 is 12 amino acids long. In DNA, the CDR3 is TGCAGTGCGAATCGAGCGAACGGGGAGCTGTTTTTT. The encoded protein is CSANRANGELFF.

This clonotype was detected many times. V usage is TRBV24-1 and J usage is TRBJ2-1; D call uncertain. The V gene lost 4 bases and the J gene lost 8 bases, with 8 bases spanning the gap. The CDR3 consists of 12 residues. In germline, CDR1 is KGHDR, CDR2 SFDVKD. CDR3 in DNA: TGTGCCACCAGTGACTGGTTGGATGAGCAGTTCTTC. Its protein is CATSDWLDEQFF.

The rearrangement uses TRBV5-1 and TRBJ2-5; unclear D gene. Germline CDR1 and CDR2: SGHRS and YFSETQ. V gave up 0 bases and J gave up 1 base, with 7 bases separating them. The CDR3 length is 14 residues. DNA for the CDR3: TGCGCCAGCAGCTTGGTGGAGTTCCAAGAGACCCAGTACTTC. Translating gives CASSLVEFQETQYF.

By share, this clonotype ranks as large. This CDR3 is CASSPKLAGARYEQYF. The CDR3 DNA reads as TGTGCCAGCAGCCCGAAACTAGCGGGAGCTAGATACGAGCAGTACTTC. The chain carries TRBV5-4 and TRBJ2-7; 11 bases map to TRBD2. Trimming at V came to 4 bases and at J to 4 bases, leaving 10 bases not matched to a gene. Germline CDR1 is SGHNT and CDR2 is YYREEE (reference sequence). The CDR3 sequence is 16 residues long.

This chain joins TRBV28 and TRBJ1-3; D uncertain. CDR1 and CDR2 (germline): MDHEN, SYDVKM. V shed 8 bases and J shed 0 bases, with 5 bases lying between them. The CDR3 spans 12 residues. The CDR3 spells CASGFSGNTIYF. The CDR3, as DNA: TGTGCCAGCGGATTCTCTGGAAACACCATATATTTT. Variable domain in full (rest from reference TRBV28 and TRBJ1-3): DVKVTQSSRYLVKRTGEKVFLECVQDMDHENMFWYRQDPGLGLRLIYFSYDVKMKEKGDIPEGYSVSREKKERFSLILESASTNQTSMYLCASGFSGNTIYFGEGSWLTVV.

The V call is TRBV10-3, the J call TRBJ1-5; 7 nucleotides agree with TRBD1. This CDR3 has 14 amino acids. The junction had 6 bases not matched to a gene; V was cut back by 3 bases and J by 7 bases. Germline CDR1 is ENHRY and CDR2 is SYGVKD. Here the CDR3 DNA reads TGTGCCATCAGTGAAGGAGGGGGCAGGCAGCCCCAGCATTTT. It specifies CAISEGGGRQPQHF.

V usage is TRBV12-3 or TRBV12-4 and J usage is TRBJ1-2; D might be TRBD1 (5 bases). V gave up 5 bases and J gave up 3 bases, with 7 bases separating them. This CDR3 is 12 amino acids long. CDR3 sequence reads: CASSQGYYGYTF. The CDR3 DNA reads TGTGCCAGCAGTCAGGGTTACTATGGCTACACCTTC.

The chain recombines TRBV7-9 with TRBJ2-1; a possible D gene is TRBD1 (5 bases). The CDR3 contains 15 residues. V was pared by 5 bases and J by 5 bases, with 16 bases between. CDR1 SEHNR and CDR2 FQNEAQ come from the germline V gene (reference sequence). In nucleotides, the CDR3 is TGTGCCAGCAGCCAGAGACAGTTAGGACACAATGAGCAGTTCTTC. Protein sequence: CASSQRQLGHNEQFF.

The sample holds one count of this clonotype. The chain joins TRBV25-1 to TRBJ1-5, with no clear D. The germline gives CDR1 MGHDK, CDR2 SYGVNS. V gave up 6 bases and J gave up 9 bases, with 15 bases separating them. The CDR3 totals 13 residues. CDR3 DNA sequence: TGTGCCAGCAGCGACCGTGCAGCATCGCCCCAGCATTTT. This codes for CASSDRAASPQHF. Full variable domain (outside the CDR3, taken from reference TRBV25-1 and TRBJ1-5): EADIYQTPRYLVIGTGKKITLECSQTMGHDKMYWYQQDPGMELHLIHYSYGVNSTEKGDLSSESTVSRIRTEHFPLTLESARPSHTSQYLCASSDRAASPQHFGDGTRLSIL.

This clonotype came up many times. The V and J genes are TRBV12-3 or TRBV12-4 and TRBJ1-1, with D tentatively TRBD1 (6 bases). V lost 7 bases to trimming and J lost 0 bases, with 18 bases between them. This CDR3 has 16 residues. The DNA of the CDR3 is TGTGCCAGCACTATCATACCGACAGGAATGAACACTGAAGCTTTCTTT. Translated: CASTIIPTGMNTEAFF.

The chain employs TRBV10-2 and TRBJ1-2, with unresolved D. From germline, CDR1 is WSHSY and CDR2 SAAADI. V was shortened by 7 bases and J by 4 bases, with 13 bases between the two germline ends. This CDR3 has 13 residues. The CDR3 sequence: CASISQDGYGYTF. The CDR3 region has the DNA TGCGCCAGCATTAGTCAGGACGGCTATGGCTACACCTTC.

This clonotype was found many times. CDR3 sequence reads: CASRGLAGFVDEQFF. Written as DNA, the CDR3 is TGTGCCAGCAGGGGACTAGCGGGGTTTGTTGATGAGCAGTTCTTC. The chain couples TRBV28 to TRBJ2-1, with 13 bases identical to TRBD2. The V and J ends lost 6 bases and 8 bases, in that order; junction bases with no gene match: 7. The germline CDR1 and CDR2 sequences are MDHEN and SYDVKM. CDR3 length: 15 amino acids.

The table lists this clonotype with many counts. The chain combines TRBV28 with TRBJ1-1; maybe TRBD1 (5 bases). Germline lookup yields CDR1 MDHEN and CDR2 SYDVKM. Trimming stripped 4 bases from V and 2 bases from J, with 11 bases between. This CDR3 has 14 residues. CDR3 protein: CASSWGGRNTEAFF. In DNA, the CDR3 is TGTGCCAGCAGTTGGGGGGGGAGAAACACTGAAGCTTTCTTT.

By proportion, this clonotype is medium-sized. The J gene is TRBJ2-3, the V gene TRBV19; TRBD2 agrees at 10 bases. Per the germline V gene, CDR1 is LNHDA and CDR2 is SQIVND (reference sequence). This CDR3 comprises 15 residues. With V trimmed by 4 bases and J by 4 bases, 5 bases remained unmatched. The CDR3 sequence: CASSTSGGAPDTQYF. The CDR3 DNA sequence: TGTGCCAGTAGTACAAGCGGGGGGGCCCCAGATACGCAGTATTTT.

This chain uses TRBV11-2 with TRBJ2-3, with TRBD1 identical over 9 bases. The V gene's germline CDR1 is SGHAT and CDR2 FQNNGV. J lost 0 bases, V lost 5 bases, and 3 bases had no gene match. The CDR3 has 15 amino acids. In DNA, the CDR3 is TGTGCCAGCAGCGGACAGGGGTGGAGCACAGATACGCAGTATTTT. It yields the protein CASSGQGWSTDTQYF.